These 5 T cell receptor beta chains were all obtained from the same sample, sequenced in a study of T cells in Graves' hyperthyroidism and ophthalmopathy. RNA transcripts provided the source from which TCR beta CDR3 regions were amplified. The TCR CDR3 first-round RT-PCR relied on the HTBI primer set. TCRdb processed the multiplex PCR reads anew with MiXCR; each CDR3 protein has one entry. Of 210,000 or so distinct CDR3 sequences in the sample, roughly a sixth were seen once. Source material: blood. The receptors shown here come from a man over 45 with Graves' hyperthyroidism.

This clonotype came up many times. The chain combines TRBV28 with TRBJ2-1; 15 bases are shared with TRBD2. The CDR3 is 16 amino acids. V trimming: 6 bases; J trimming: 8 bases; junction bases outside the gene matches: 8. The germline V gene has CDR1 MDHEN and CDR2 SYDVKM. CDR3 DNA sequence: TGTGCCAGCAGCTTCTGGACTAGCGGGAGGGCCGATGAGCAGTTCTTC. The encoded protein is CASSFWTSGRADEQFF.

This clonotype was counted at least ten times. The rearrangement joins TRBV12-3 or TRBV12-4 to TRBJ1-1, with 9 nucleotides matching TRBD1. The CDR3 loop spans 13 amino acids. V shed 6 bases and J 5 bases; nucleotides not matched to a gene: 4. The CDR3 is CASSRTGDTEAFF. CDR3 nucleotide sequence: TGTGCCAGCAGCCGGACAGGGGATACTGAAGCTTTCTTT.

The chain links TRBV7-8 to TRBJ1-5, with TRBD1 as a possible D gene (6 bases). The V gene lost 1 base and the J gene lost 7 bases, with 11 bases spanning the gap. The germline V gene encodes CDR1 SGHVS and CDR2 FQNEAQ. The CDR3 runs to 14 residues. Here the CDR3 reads CASSLDRVGQPQHF. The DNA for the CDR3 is TGTGCCAGCAGCTTAGACAGGGTGGGGCAGCCCCAGCATTTT.

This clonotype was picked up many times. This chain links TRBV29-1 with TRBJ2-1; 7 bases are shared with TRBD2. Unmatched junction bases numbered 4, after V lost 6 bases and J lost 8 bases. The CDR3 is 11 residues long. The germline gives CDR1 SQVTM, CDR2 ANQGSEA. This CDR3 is CSVAGVDEQFF. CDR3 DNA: TGCAGCGTCGCGGGAGTAGATGAGCAGTTCTTC.

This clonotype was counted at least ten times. DNA for the CDR3: TGTGCCAGCAGCCTGGGCGGTCTAGCGGGAACACGGCAGTATTTT. This encodes CASSLGGLAGTRQYF. This chain uses TRBV11-1 with TRBJ2-3; 9 bases are a match to TRBD2. J was trimmed by 11 bases and V by 5 bases; bases with no gene match: 14. The CDR3 spans 15 residues. The germline gives CDR1 SGHAT, CDR2 FQDESV (reference sequence).